What follows are 13 T cell receptor beta chains derived from one specimen sequenced in a study of blood T cell repertoires in COVID-19. TCRdb's copy holds only in-frame clones and misses some; the assay was immunoSEQ multiplex PCR. This sample yields some 100,000 clones, of which more than 85% are seen a single time; approximately 7% belongs to the top ten. The source material was peripheral blood. Source of these receptors: a man younger than 40 in a cohort sampled during active COVID-19.

This clone was found once. The rearrangement joins TRBV5-6 to TRBJ1-5, with 9 bases aligning to TRBD1. The V gene end was trimmed by 4 bases and the J gene end by 2 bases; junction bases not matched to a gene: 4. This CDR3 region has 15 residues. Germline V gene data show CDR1 as SGHDT and CDR2 as YYEEEE. The CDR3 sequence is CASSNDRGGNQPQHF. As DNA, the CDR3 is TGTGCCAGCAGCAATGACAGGGGGGGCAATCAGCCCCAGCATTTT.

The chain employs TRBV2 and TRBJ2-7; 10 bases are a match to TRBD1. V shed 6 bases, J shed 5 bases, and the junction held 4 bases outside the gene matches. CDR1 SNHLY and CDR2 FYNNEI come from the germline V gene. This CDR3 spans 13 amino acids. The CDR3 coding sequence is TGTGCCAGCAGCCGGGACAGGGGAAACGAGCAGTACTTC. Protein: CASSRDRGNEQYF. Full variable domain (missing parts from reference TRBV2 and TRBJ2-7): EPEVTQTPSHQVTQMGQEVILRCVPISNHLYFYWYRQILGQKVEFLVSFYNNEISEKSEIFDDQFSVERPDGSNFTLKIRSTKLEDSAMYFCASSRDRGNEQYFGPGTRLTVT.

The rearrangement uses TRBV19 and TRBJ2-2, with TRBD1 matching 7 bases. The V gene's germline CDR1 is LNHDA and CDR2 SQIVND (reference sequence). V shed 9 bases, J shed 0 bases, and the junction held 1 base outside the gene matches. The CDR3 spans 13 residues. The CDR3 is CASTGANTGELFF. CDR3 bases: TGTGCCAGCACAGGGGCGAACACCGGGGAGCTGTTTTTT.

The chain joins TRBV6-1 to TRBJ1-1; D is unclear. Germline V gene lookup returns CDR1 MNHNS and CDR2 SASEGT. The V end was cut by 2 bases, the J end by 2 bases, with 6 bases between. CDR3 length: 13 residues. CDR3 bases: TGTGCCAGCAGTGAACAGTTTAACACTGAAGCTTTCTTT. It is translated as CASSEQFNTEAFF.

The V and J genes are TRBV2 and TRBJ1-2; maybe TRBD1 (5 bases). V lost 1 base and J 6 bases, leaving 15 bases between the germline ends. This CDR3 is built from 15 residues. The germline gives CDR1 SNHLY, CDR2 FYNNEI. The CDR3 here is CASSEDRGTLDGYTF. CDR3 nucleotide sequence: TGTGCCAGCAGTGAAGATCGGGGGACTCTGGATGGCTACACCTTC.

This chain joins TRBV6-2 or TRBV6-3 and TRBJ2-7, with D perhaps matching TRBD1 (6 bases). V was cut by 4 bases and J by 0 bases, with 13 bases left in between. The CDR3 runs to 15 residues. The germline V gene encodes CDR1 MNHEY and CDR2 SVGEGT. CDR3 protein: CASSFDRLSSYEQYF. CDR3 in DNA: TGTGCCAGCAGTTTCGACAGGTTGAGCTCCTACGAGCAGTACTTC.

V and J are TRBV7-3 and TRBJ2-2, with 10 bases that match TRBD1. Germline V CDR1 and CDR2: SGHTA, FQGTGA. V lost 4 bases, J lost 2 bases, and 7 bases stayed unmatched. The CDR3 has 17 amino acids. The DNA for the CDR3 is TGTGCCAGCAGCTCGGGACAGGGGTCGCACAACACCGGGGAGCTGTTTTTT. Protein product: CASSSGQGSHNTGELFF.

This chain joins TRBV2 and TRBJ2-3; tentatively, D is TRBD1 (5 bases). The V end was cut by 2 bases, the J end by 6 bases, with 9 bases between. CDR3 length equals 13 residues. The germline gives CDR1 SNHLY, CDR2 FYNNEI. The CDR3 bases are TGTGCCAGCAGTGAAACCAGGGTTGATACGCAGTATTTT. Its translation: CASSETRVDTQYF.

This clone came up a few times. This sequence joins TRBV2 and TRBJ1-5, with D possibly being TRBD1 (6 bases). Trimming cost V 6 bases and J 0 bases, with 9 bases left between them. The CDR3 contains 14 residues. Per germline, CDR1 SNHLY and CDR2 FYNNEI. CDR3 DNA: TGTGCCAGCAGCGCAGGGGATAGCAATCAGCCCCAGCATTTT. Translating gives CASSAGDSNQPQHF. The full variable domain, its missing parts supplied by reference TRBV2 and TRBJ1-5, is EPEVTQTPSHQVTQMGQEVILRCVPISNHLYFYWYRQILGQKVEFLVSFYNNEISEKSEIFDDQFSVERPDGSNFTLKIRSTKLEDSAMYFCASSAGDSNQPQHFGDGTRLSIL.

This clone appeared a single time. V usage is TRBV19 and J usage is TRBJ2-2, with TRBD1 matching 8 bases. Germline trimming cut 6 bases from V and 3 bases from J; bases unmatched to any gene: 9. The CDR3 is made up of 16 amino acids. Germline CDR1 LNHDA, CDR2 SQIVND (reference sequence). CDR3: CASRTSGTGDTGELFF. DNA of the CDR3: TGTGCCAGTAGAACGTCCGGGACAGGTGACACCGGGGAGCTGTTTTTT.

This chain uses TRBV6-5 with TRBJ1-2; D is unresolved. Trimming removed 5 bases from V and 5 bases from J, with 9 bases in between. Germline CDR1 is MNHEY and CDR2 is SVGAGI. The CDR3 is 12 residues long. The CDR3 DNA reads TGTGCCAGCAGTCGGTCGGGGTATGGCTACACCTTC. It codes for CASSRSGYGYTF.

CDR3 sequence reads: CASSYGQSDTQYF. The CDR3 coding sequence is TGTGCCAGCAGTTATGGACAGTCAGATACGCAGTATTTT. The chain uses TRBV12-3 or TRBV12-4 and TRBJ2-3; possibly TRBD1 for D (6 bases). The V and J ends lost 4 bases and 4 bases respectively, with 9 bases between them. The CDR3 runs 13 residues.

CDR3 sequence (DNA): TGCGCCAGCAGCCTAGGACAGGTCCAAGAGACCCAGTACTTC. As protein: CASSLGQVQETQYF. The V gene is TRBV5-1, the J gene TRBJ2-5; 7 bases align to TRBD1. The CDR3 is 14 amino acids. V dropped 4 bases and J dropped 1; count of bases not matched to a gene: 4. CDR1 and CDR2 from the germline V gene are SGHRS and YFSETQ.